The 19 T cell receptor beta chains below come from one sample, sequenced in a study of identical twins listed by TCRdb under 2016. Libraries were built with 5' RACE. Sequencing took place on an Illumina HiSeq 2000. TCRdb handled the public reads itself, with Q25 trimming in fastp and clone calling in MiXCR, and kept productive beta chains. Merged by CDR3 protein, the rows form single entries marked with the most common genes and DNA. The sample contains some 600,000 distinct CDR3 sequences, just over 7% of them found a single time. The ten largest clones add up to roughly 1.5% of the sample. In addition, the sample was reused for a study of yellow fever vaccine responses in identical twins.

Specimen: PBMCs. These receptors came from a woman aged 18-29 years in good health.

The sample holds a few counts of this clonotype. The DNA for the CDR3 is TGTGCCAGCAGTTTAAGGGGGTATGGGGTACATACGCAGTATTTT. It encodes CASSLRGYGVHTQYF. V gene TRBV12-3 or TRBV12-4 combines with J gene TRBJ2-3, with a weak D call TRBD1 (6 bases). The germline V and J ends were trimmed by 2 bases and 7 bases, with 16 bases remaining between them. The CDR3 sequence is 15 residues long.

This clonotype showed up many times. The chain carries TRBV6-5 and TRBJ2-1; TRBD2 agrees at 11 bases. J lost 7 bases, V lost 0 bases, and 8 bases had no gene match. Per the germline V gene, CDR1 is MNHEY and CDR2 is SVGAGI. The CDR3 spans 17 residues. Written as DNA, the CDR3 is TGTGCCAGCAGTTACTCATCTAGCGGGAGGTTAAAAAATGAGCAGTTCTTC. As protein: CASSYSSSGRLKNEQFF.

The CDR3 protein is CSARAPSGKQETQYF. As DNA, the CDR3 is TGCAGTGCTAGAGCTCCTAGCGGGAAACAAGAGACCCAGTACTTC. The V gene is TRBV20-1, the J gene TRBJ2-5, with 9 bases that match TRBD2. The V segment lost 1 base and the J segment 2 bases; nucleotides outside the gene matches: 5. CDR3 length equals 15 residues. Looked up from germline, CDR1 is DFQATT and CDR2 is SNEGSKA (reference sequence).

The chain links TRBV7-9 to TRBJ2-4; no clear D. This CDR3 is 16 amino acids long. Trimming shortened V by 1 base and J by 0 bases, and 10 bases separated the two germline ends. Per germline, CDR1 SEHNR and CDR2 FQNEAQ (reference sequence). CDR3 sequence: CASSLEEFLAKNIQYF. The CDR3 DNA reads TGTGCCAGCAGCTTAGAGGAGTTTCTAGCCAAAAACATTCAGTACTTC.

This clonotype was recorded at least ten times. V is TRBV3-1 and J is TRBJ2-7, with TRBD2 matching over 9 bases. Trimming at V came to 1 base and at J to 3 bases, leaving 4 bases not matched to a gene. CDR1 and CDR2 (germline): LGHDT, YNNKEL (reference sequence). There are 15 residues in the CDR3. CDR3 sequence (DNA): TGTGCCAGCAGCCAAGGAGGAGCGGGGGGCTACGAGCAGTACGTC. Amino acids: CASSQGGAGGYEQYV.

In its sample, this clonotype was seen many times. The chain has TRBV20-1 and TRBJ1-3; D not resolved. CDR3 length: 15 amino acids. Trimming removed 4 bases at V and 0 bases at J, with 13 bases between. Germline V gene sequence: CDR1 DFQATT, CDR2 SNEGSKA (reference sequence). The CDR3 is CSAIVGWPSGNTIYF. CDR3 nucleotide sequence: TGCAGTGCTATTGTAGGGTGGCCCTCTGGAAACACCATATATTTT.

This clonotype was counted at least ten times. This chain links TRBV12-3 or TRBV12-4 with TRBJ2-1; D gene unclear. This CDR3 has 12 residues. V lost 0 bases to trimming and J lost 10 bases, with 7 bases between them. This CDR3 reads CASSLAGREQFF. In nucleotides, the CDR3 is TGTGCCAGCAGTTTAGCGGGAAGAGAGCAGTTCTTC.

The CDR3 sequence is CASSLWGGTGELFF. The CDR3 DNA is TGTGCCAGCAGCCTCTGGGGGGGGACCGGGGAGCTGTTTTTT. This sequence joins TRBV9 and TRBJ2-2; 7 bases map to TRBD2. From germline, CDR1 is SGDLS and CDR2 YYNGEE. CDR3 length: 14 residues. Trimming cost V 4 bases and J 5 bases; bases outside gene matches: 5.

This clonotype turned up a few times. The gene calls are TRBV7-6 and TRBJ2-2; 9 bases are a match to TRBD1. The CDR3 totals 19 residues. V shed 1 base and J 5 bases; nucleotides not matched to a gene: 14. Germline V gene data show CDR1 as SGHVS and CDR2 as FNYEAQ. The CDR3 is CASSLVPPADRGGTGELFF. The CDR3 region has the DNA TGTGCCAGCAGCTTAGTCCCGCCAGCGGACAGGGGAGGGACCGGGGAGCTGTTTTTT.

This clonotype has at least ten counts. The chain couples TRBV27 to TRBJ2-7; a weak D match, TRBD2 (7 bases). V lost 5 bases and J lost 2, with 13 bases in between. The CDR3 totals 14 residues. Germline V CDR1 and CDR2: MNHEY, SMNVEV (reference sequence). Here the CDR3 DNA reads TGTGCCAGCAGTCCGGGGGGCGAAACCTACGAGCAGTACTTC. This encodes CASSPGGETYEQYF.

This clonotype was observed at least ten times. The CDR3 region has the DNA TGTGCCAGCAGCCCGTTTGCGACGGCAGATACGCAGTATTTT. Residues: CASSPFATADTQYF. The V call is TRBV7-3, the J call TRBJ2-3; D is unresolved. Trimming removed 5 bases from V and 4 bases from J, with 13 bases in between. This CDR3 is 14 amino acids long. The germline CDR1 and CDR2 sequences are SGHTA and FQGTGA.

This chain uses TRBV12-3 or TRBV12-4 with TRBJ2-2; tentatively, D is TRBD1 or TRBD2 (6 bases each). V was clipped by 0 bases and J by 5 bases, with 19 bases between them. The CDR3 is made up of 18 amino acids. The CDR3 sequence: CASSLAWGRLVVTGELFF. The CDR3 DNA reads TGTGCCAGCAGTTTAGCATGGGGGCGACTAGTTGTGACCGGGGAGCTGTTTTTT.

There are a few counts of this clonotype. The chain combines TRBV7-9 with TRBJ2-1; 9 bases align to TRBD2. Germline V gene lookup returns CDR1 SEHNR and CDR2 FQNEAQ (reference sequence). With V trimmed by 3 bases and J by 7 bases, 4 bases remained unmatched. The CDR3 sequence is 14 residues long. CDR3 in amino acids: CASSFGTSRNEQFF. CDR3 sequence (DNA): TGTGCCAGCAGCTTCGGGACTAGCCGTAATGAGCAGTTCTTC.

This clonotype was detected many times. The chain is built from TRBV29-1 and TRBJ2-1; 11 bases are shared with TRBD2. V was clipped by 6 bases and J by 5 bases; unmatched bases: 6. The CDR3 spans 14 residues. The V gene's germline CDR1 is SQVTM and CDR2 ANQGSEA. CDR3 loop: CSVGLAGLNNEQFF. CDR3 in DNA: TGCAGCGTCGGACTAGCGGGTCTCAACAATGAGCAGTTCTTC.

V is TRBV15 and J is TRBJ2-3; tentative D call: TRBD1 (6 bases). Germline loops: CDR1 LNHNV, CDR2 YYDKDF (reference sequence). The V gene lost 5 bases and the J gene lost 14 bases, with 14 bases spanning the gap. The CDR3 contains 11 residues. CDR3 DNA: TGTGCCACCAGCGGTGAACAGGGACGGTATTTT. It encodes CATSGEQGRYF.

This clonotype was picked up a small number of times. The chain combines TRBV12-3 or TRBV12-4 with TRBJ2-1; 14 bases fit TRBD2. The length of the CDR3 is 14 residues. V trimming: 5 bases; J trimming: 10 bases; junction bases outside the gene matches: 4. CDR3 in amino acids: CASSRGLAGEEQFF. CDR3 nucleotide sequence: TGTGCCAGCAGTCGGGGACTAGCGGGAGAGGAGCAGTTCTTC.

The table lists this clonotype with many counts. The rearrangement joins TRBV15 to TRBJ1-6; the D is unclear. Trimming removed 0 bases from V and 3 bases from J, with 12 bases in between. The CDR3 totals 17 residues. The germline V gene has CDR1 LNHNV and CDR2 YYDKDF (reference sequence). CDR3 amino acids: CATSRDDGLGYNSPLHF. CDR3 coding DNA: TGTGCCACCAGCAGAGACGACGGGCTAGGCTATAATTCACCCCTCCACTTT.

The chain carries TRBV11-2 and TRBJ2-7; D is unresolved. V gave up 2 bases and J gave up 1 base, with 9 bases separating them. Germline V gene data show CDR1 as SGHAT and CDR2 as FQNNGV. The CDR3 consists of 14 residues. The CDR3: CASSLWKESYEQYF. The CDR3 DNA is TGTGCCAGCAGCTTATGGAAGGAATCCTACGAGCAGTACTTC.

Ten or more counts support this clonotype. The chain combines TRBV6-1 with TRBJ1-3, with D possibly TRBD1 on 6 matching bases. Trimming removed 7 bases at V and 4 bases at J, with 14 bases between. The CDR3 has 14 residues. In germline, CDR1 is MNHNS, CDR2 SASEGT. The CDR3 sequence: CASTEQGSGNTIYF. CDR3 DNA: TGTGCCAGCACCGAACAGGGATCAGGAAACACCATATATTTT.